This T cell receptor beta chain was sequenced during a study of low-dose radiotherapy and immunotherapy resistance in tumors. This clonotype was counted a few times. Covering alpha and beta chains, TRAV- and TRBV-specific primers were used for the first-strand cDNA. TCR amplification involved about 19 PCR cycles with a constant-region primer and V-primer adapter. TCRdb called the reads again in MiXCR, with one record for every CDR3 protein. The sample includes 100,000 or so distinct CDR3 sequences, 9.4% of them seen just once. Time point described: before trial treatment. Germline-derived CDR1 and CDR2 are DFQATT and SNEGSKA (reference sequence). There are 13 residues in the CDR3. Between the trimmed V and J ends, which lost 4 bases and 1 base, there was a span of 10 bases.

V and J are TRBV20-1 and TRBJ1-1; D is uncertain. This receptor was obtained from a male donor with prostate cancer. Sequenced here: PBMCs, sampled before treatment. CDR3 loop: CSATGPPNTEAFF. The DNA of the CDR3 is TGCAGTGCTACCGGGCCCCCGAACACTGAAGCTTTCTTT.